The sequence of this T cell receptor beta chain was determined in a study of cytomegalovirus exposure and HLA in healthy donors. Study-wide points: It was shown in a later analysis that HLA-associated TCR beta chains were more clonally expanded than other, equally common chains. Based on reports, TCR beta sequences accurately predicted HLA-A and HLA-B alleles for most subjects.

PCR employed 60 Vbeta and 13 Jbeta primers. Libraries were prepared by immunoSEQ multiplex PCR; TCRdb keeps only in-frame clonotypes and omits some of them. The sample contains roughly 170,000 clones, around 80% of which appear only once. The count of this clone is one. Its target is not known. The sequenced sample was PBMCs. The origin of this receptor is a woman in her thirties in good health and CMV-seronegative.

The CDR3 DNA reads as TGTGCCAGCAGTGCCGGGACTTCCGGACCCACAGATACGCAGTATTTT. It specifies CASSAGTSGPTDTQYF. The V call is TRBV27, the J call TRBJ2-3, with D possibly TRBD2 on 6 matching bases. In germline, CDR1 is MNHEY, CDR2 SMNVEV (reference sequence). The ends were cut back, 5 bases at V and 2 bases at J, with 17 bases in the middle. The CDR3 extends over 16 amino acids.